This T cell receptor beta chain was recorded in a study of T cell responses to AZD1222 COVID-19 vaccine (dated by TCRdb to the early 2020s). Regarding the study in general: AZD1222 recipients given second doses at about 4 weeks or at about 12 weeks were pooled, since spike-specific TCR depth and breadth were not found to differ between the two schedules. A total of under 250 trial participants underwent TCR sequencing, of whom about 210 had received two doses of AZD1222 and around 26 had received two doses of the MenACWY control vaccine. Trial participants were enrolled into age subgroups of 18-55, 56-69 and 70-plus years, which contained about 150, 27 and 61 TCR-sequenced participants, respectively.

CDR1 and CDR2 are drawn from the germline V gene: MGHRA, YSYEKL. V is cut by 1 base and J by 3 bases, and the space between the germline ends is 16 bases. Including cysteine and phenylalanine, the CDR3 has 16 amino acids. The CDR3 DNA has 48 bases and is translated from base 1. General study outcomes and caveats: Nearly half of unique spike-specific TCRs reportedly recognized epitopes outside regions mutated in the B.1.351 and B.1.1.7 variants. Participants were mostly white British and included more females than males, and it was suggested by the authors that clonal diversity may have been underestimated. Because no day 14 peak-response samples were available, the repertoires could be characterized only after the peak T cell response. A significant rise in spike-specific TCR breadth and depth was observed after two AZD1222 doses relative to day 0 and relative to MenACWY recipients. The vaccine-associated CD4 TCRs covered the entire spike protein, and the dominant responses fell in regions 160-218 and 743-854. The 56-69-year group was small, and its depth increase did not reach significance, likely because of low power. Only five to seven AZD1222 recipients were SARS-CoV-2 seropositive at baseline, limiting conclusions about previously exposed vaccinees.

The CDR3 regions of human TCRbeta chains were subjected to immunosequencing. The authors processed their data as follows. Repertoire TCRs were matched against a reference library of SARS-CoV-2-specific TCRs generated with the MIRA antigen-specificity platform. Breadth was defined as the fraction of unique TCRs that were SARS-CoV-2-associated, and depth was defined as the fraction of total T cells that were SARS-CoV-2-associated. Using the MIRA data, every spike-specific TCR was mapped to the spike region that the TCR reacted to and assigned to either a CD4 or a CD8 class. Log10-transformed breadth and depth values were compared by one-way ANOVA with Sidak's multiple comparisons tests. The table was pulled from immuneACCESS by TCRdb, which kept in-frame rearrangements only. Such tables lose some clones; where checked, under half of the loss comes from unresolved V genes, and the rest has no known cause. The DNA gave D and trimming, while V, J and clone size come from that table. The sample data list 60,000 to 70,000 clones, and roughly 80% of these were observed just once. The ten largest clones capture under 6.5% of the sample.

Points on this clone: Which antigen it targets is not known. No quality values exist for individual bases; no much larger clone is one base distant.

What the time point label conveys for this sample: baseline before first vaccination. Vaccinee samples were obtained from the UK trials COV001 and COV002, which included a single-blind randomized controlled phase 2/3 trial of AZD1222 (ChAdOx1 nCoV-19) in healthy adults. Trial participant PBMC samples were collected at day 0 and day 28 after the second dose for TCRbeta chain sequencing. This material consisted of peripheral blood, taken on day 0 of AZD1222 vaccination. The sequence was collected from an adult in good health. Recombination connected TRBV4-1 to TRBJ2-7, with the D call perhaps TRBD1 or TRBD2, as 5 bases match in each case. The CDR3 amino acid sequence is: CASSQVEGTSDYEQYF. The DNA reads as follows: TGCGCCAGCAGCCAAGTTGAAGGGACCTCGGACTACGAGCAGTACTTC.